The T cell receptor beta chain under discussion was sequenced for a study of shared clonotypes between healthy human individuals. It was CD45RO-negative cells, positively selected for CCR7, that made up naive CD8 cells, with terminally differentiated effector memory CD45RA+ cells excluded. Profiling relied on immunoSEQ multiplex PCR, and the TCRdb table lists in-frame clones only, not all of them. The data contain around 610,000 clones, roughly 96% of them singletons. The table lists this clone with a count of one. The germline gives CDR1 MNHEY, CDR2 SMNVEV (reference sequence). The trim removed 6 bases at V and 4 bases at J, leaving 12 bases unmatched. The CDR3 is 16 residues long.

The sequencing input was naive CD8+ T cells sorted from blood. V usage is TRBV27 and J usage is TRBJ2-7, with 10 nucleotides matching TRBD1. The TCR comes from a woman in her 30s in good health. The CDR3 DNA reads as TGTGCCAGCAGGCCGGGCCCCGGGACAGGGGTATACGAGCAGTACTTC. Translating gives CASRPGPGTGVYEQYF.